A selection of T cell receptor beta chains follows, all from one sample in a study of T-cell reconstitution after alpha-beta-depleted transplantation in children. TCRdb re-called the PCR reads with MiXCR, one entry per CDR3 protein. The sample shows 240,000 or so distinct CDR3 sequences, around 12% of them seen only once. Sequenced here: PBMCs from the stem cell graft donor, sampled from the stem cell graft. These receptors came from a human donor who donated a stem cell graft to a child with acute lymphoblastic leukemia. Each CDR3 is given with its conserved first and last residue. A D gene is named only where the DNA matches it firmly. A clone size is listed for some rows: how often the clone was seen (once, few, many), or a class if it is expanded.

d_gene	j_gene	abundance	v_gene	CDR3nt	CDR3aa
.	TRBJ2-7	many	TRBV28	TGTGCCAGCAGAAGGGGTTACGAGCAGTACTTC	CASRRGYEQYF
.	TRBJ2-7	many	TRBV3-1	TGTGCCAGCAGCCGCCGGGATTTAAGCTCCTACGAGCAGTACTTC	CASSRRDLSSYEQYF
.	TRBJ2-3	many	TRBV7-8	TGTGCCAGCACCCCAGCCGTGGGTACGCAGTATTTT	CASTPAVGTQYF
TRBD1	TRBJ2-7	.	TRBV6-2/TRBV6-3	TGTGCCAGCAGGGGACTGGGACAGGGACTTAACTACGAGCAGTACTTC	CASRGLGQGLNYEQYF
.	TRBJ1-1	few	TRBV4-3	TGCGCCAGCAGCCAGACCCGGGACACCCGGCGAGCTTTCTTT	CASSQTRDTRRAFF
TRBD1	TRBJ1-4	.	TRBV2	TGTGCCAGCAGTGAAACGGGACAGGGTCGAGAAAAACTGTTTTTT	CASSETGQGREKLFF
.	TRBJ2-5	.	TRBV10-3	TGTGCCATCAGGGCTGACGGGGGTGGAGAGACCCAGTACTTC	CAIRADGGGETQYF
.	TRBJ2-7	.	TRBV5-1	TGCGCCAGCAGCTTTAACAGACTCGGCTACGAGCAGTACTTC	CASSFNRLGYEQYF
.	TRBJ1-2	many	TRBV29-1	TGCAGCGTTGAGACAGTACCCGAAGACTATGGCTACACCTTC	CSVETVPEDYGYTF
.	TRBJ2-7	.	TRBV19	TGTGCCAGTAGTATAGGAGGAACCTACGAGCAGTACTTC	CASSIGGTYEQYF
.	TRBJ2-1	many	TRBV29-1	TGCAGCGTGGACGGCCTGTGGCAGGGTGGCTACAATGAGCAGTTCTTC	CSVDGLWQGGYNEQFF
TRBD1	TRBJ1-2	many	TRBV5-1	TGCGCCAGCAGCTTGGCCGGGACAGGGGAAGGGGGCTACACCTTC	CASSLAGTGEGGYTF
.	TRBJ1-1	many	TRBV6-1	TGTGCCAGCAGTGAGAGGGGGGTCACTGAAGCTTTCTTT	CASSERGVTEAFF
.	TRBJ2-3	many	TRBV5-1	TGCGCCAGCAGCTTTCAATTTGCAGATACGCAGTATTTT	CASSFQFADTQYF
.	TRBJ2-7	many	TRBV28	TGTGCCAGCAGTCCGGGCCCCTACGAGCAGTACTTC	CASSPGPYEQYF
TRBD2	TRBJ2-7	many	TRBV29-1	TGCAGCGTTGGGACTAGCCGCCCCGAGCAGTACTTC	CSVGTSRPEQYF
TRBD1	TRBJ2-1	many	TRBV6-2/TRBV6-3	TGTGCCAGCAGCCGGACAGGGAGAGATGAGCAGTTCTTC	CASSRTGRDEQFF
TRBD2	TRBJ2-5	many	TRBV6-2/TRBV6-3	TGTGCCAGCAGCCAGGGACTAGCGGGAGTATCCCAAGAGACCCAGTACTTC	CASSQGLAGVSQETQYF